These T cell receptor beta chains were read from a single sample in a study of OX40 agonist ivuxolimab in advanced cancers. Using immunoSEQ multiplex PCR, the repertoire was profiled, and TCRdb retains in-frame clones only, with some absent. The table has about 68,000 clones, around 83% seen once; the top ten hold over 1.1%. The sequenced sample was CD4+ or CD8+ T cells sorted from blood, obtained in a trial of the OX40 agonist ivuxolimab. These TCRs come from an adult with an advanced solid tumor such as melanoma, head and neck, liver or kidney cancer. The CDR3 runs from the conserved cysteine through the conserved F or W. D genes are given only for firm matches. The listing skips clone size in some rows; elsewhere it reads once, few, many or a size class.

v_gene	abundance	j_gene	d_gene	CDR3aa	CDR3nt
TRBV6-5	NA	TRBJ1-5	NA	CASSYSGQHNQPQHF	TGTGCCAGCAGTTACTCAGGGCAGCACAATCAGCCCCAGCATTTT
TRBV13	NA	TRBJ1-3	NA	CASSFGGSSGNTIYF	TGTGCCAGCAGCTTTGGGGGGTCCTCTGGAAACACCATATATTTT
TRBV9	NA	TRBJ2-7	NA	CASSVGRGLRRDFYEQYF	TGTGCCAGCAGCGTAGGGCGAGGTCTTCGAAGGGACTTCTACGAGCAGTACTTC
TRBV12-2	NA	TRBJ2-5	NA	CARPPSERGYQETQYF	TGTGCAAGACCACCCTCAGAGCGGGGTTACCAAGAGACCCAGTACTTC
TRBV7-9	NA	TRBJ2-4	TRBD1	CASSLEGARAKNIQYF	TGTGCCAGCAGCTTAGAGGGGGCCAGAGCCAAAAACATTCAGTACTTC
TRBV2	few	TRBJ1-6	NA	CASRDGNSPLHF	TGTGCCAGCAGGGACGGCAATTCACCCCTCCACTTT
TRBV2	NA	TRBJ2-1	NA	CASRRDAGSSYNEQFF	TGTGCCAGCAGGAGAGACGCCGGAAGCTCCTACAATGAGCAGTTCTTC
TRBV27	NA	TRBJ1-6	NA	CASSLQGSNSPLHF	TGTGCCAGCAGTTTACAGGGTTCCAATTCACCCCTCCACTTT
TRBV10-3	NA	TRBJ2-3	NA	CAISEPMDSLTDTQYF	TGTGCCATCAGTGAGCCAATGGACAGCCTCACAGATACGCAGTATTTT
TRBV6-5	NA	TRBJ2-2	NA	CASSYSPGELFF	TGTGCCAGCAGTTACTCACCCGGGGAGCTGTTTTTT
TRBV7-9	NA	TRBJ1-1	NA	CASSLHTNTEAFF	TGTGCTAGCAGCTTACACACGAACACTGAAGCTTTCTTT
TRBV27	NA	TRBJ1-5	NA	CASSALNQPQHF	TGTGCCAGCAGTGCTCTGAATCAGCCCCAGCATTTT
TRBV7-9	once	TRBJ2-2	NA	CASSRDRITGELFF	TGTGCCAGCAGCCGCGACAGGATTACCGGGGAGCTGTTTTTT
TRBV6-6	NA	TRBJ2-7	TRBD2	CASRGLAVRSSYEQYF	TGTGCCAGCAGGGGACTAGCGGTCCGGAGCTCCTACGAGCAGTACTTC
TRBV5-1	NA	TRBJ2-1	TRBD2	CASSLVAGEGNEQFF	TGCGCCAGCAGCTTGGTGGCGGGGGAGGGGAATGAGCAGTTCTTC